This T cell receptor beta chain comes out of a study of regulatory T cells in long-lasting Graves disease. Time point: persistent/refractory GD, antithyroid drugs over 5 years with positive TRAb. Isolated PBMC RNA provided the starting material for the TCR library. This CDR3 contains 13 residues. Germline CDR1 reads MNHNS; CDR2 reads SASEGT. V lost 7 bases, J lost 7 bases, and 13 bases lay in between. The authors built TCR beta libraries using iRepertoire HTBI primers and Arm-PCR of CDR3 regions. Via MiXCR, TCRdb re-called the multiplex PCR reads, giving one row per CDR3 protein. The repertoire holds roughly 450,000 distinct CDR3 sequences, with 23% as singletons.

The sequences come from peripheral blood mononuclear cells (PBMCs), collected when the disease was refractory, from a patient treated with antithyroid drugs. This rearrangement joins TRBV6-1 to TRBJ1-4; D is unresolved. This receptor was identified in a female donor with Graves disease. The DNA of the CDR3 is TGTGCCAGCAATTTCAACCGGGGTGAAAAACTGTTTTTT. This codes for CASNFNRGEKLFF.